The 3 T cell receptor beta chains presented below share a single source sample, sequenced in a study of blood T cell repertoires in COVID-19. TCRdb keeps only in-frame clones here, not all; method: immunoSEQ multiplex PCR. The sample comprises about 220,000 clones, 86% of which are singletons, and around 9.6% rests with the top ten. Sequencing was performed on peripheral blood. The receptors originated from a woman aged 50 to 65 with COVID-19, enrolled during active disease.

V and J are TRBV9 and TRBJ1-2; a weak D match, TRBD1 (5 bases). Germline V gives CDR1 SGDLS, CDR2 YYNGEE. V dropped 4 bases and J dropped 8 bases, with 15 bases sitting between them. The CDR3 totals 13 residues. The CDR3 spells CASSPEDIRGYTF. The CDR3 DNA reads TGTGCCAGCAGCCCAGAGGACATCCGCGGCTACACCTTC.

The rearrangement uses TRBV24-1 and TRBJ1-2; 8 bases align to TRBD1. The CDR3 covers 12 residues. V lost 5 bases to trimming and J lost 8 bases; unmatched junction nucleotides: 3. The germline gives CDR1 KGHDR, CDR2 SFDVKD. This chain's CDR3 is CATSAQGGGYTF. Here the CDR3 DNA reads TGTGCCACCAGTGCACAGGGGGGAGGCTACACCTTC.

The chain joins TRBV13 to TRBJ2-3, with TRBD2 identical over 13 bases. The CDR3 is made up of 16 amino acids. The germline CDR1 and CDR2 sequences are PRHDT and FYEKMQ (reference sequence). V lost 2 bases, J lost 6 bases, and 5 bases stayed unmatched. CDR3 amino acids: CASSLLTSGGADTQYF. DNA for the CDR3: TGTGCCAGCAGCTTACTTACTAGCGGGGGGGCTGATACGCAGTATTTT.